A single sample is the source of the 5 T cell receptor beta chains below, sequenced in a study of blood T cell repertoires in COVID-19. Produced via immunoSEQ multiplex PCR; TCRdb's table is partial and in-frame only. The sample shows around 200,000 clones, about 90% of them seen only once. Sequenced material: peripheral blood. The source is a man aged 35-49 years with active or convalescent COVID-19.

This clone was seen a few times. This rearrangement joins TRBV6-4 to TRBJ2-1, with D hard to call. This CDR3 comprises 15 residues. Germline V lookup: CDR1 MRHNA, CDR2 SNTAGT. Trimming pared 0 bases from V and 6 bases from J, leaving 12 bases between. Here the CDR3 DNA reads TGTGCCAGCAGTGACTCAGGAGAGCTTAGCAATGAGCAGTTCTTC. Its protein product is CASSDSGELSNEQFF.

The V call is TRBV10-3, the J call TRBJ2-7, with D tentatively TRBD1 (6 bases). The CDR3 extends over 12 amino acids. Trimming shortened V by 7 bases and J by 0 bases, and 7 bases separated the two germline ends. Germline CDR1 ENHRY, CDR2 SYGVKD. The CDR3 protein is CAITDSSYEQYF. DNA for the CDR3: TGTGCCATCACGGACAGCTCCTACGAGCAGTACTTC.

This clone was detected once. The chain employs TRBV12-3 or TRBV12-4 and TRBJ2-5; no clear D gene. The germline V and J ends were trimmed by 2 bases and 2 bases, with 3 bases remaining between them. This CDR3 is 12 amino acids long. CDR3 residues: CASSLYQETQYF. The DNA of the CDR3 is TGTGCCAGCAGTTTATATCAAGAGACCCAGTACTTC.

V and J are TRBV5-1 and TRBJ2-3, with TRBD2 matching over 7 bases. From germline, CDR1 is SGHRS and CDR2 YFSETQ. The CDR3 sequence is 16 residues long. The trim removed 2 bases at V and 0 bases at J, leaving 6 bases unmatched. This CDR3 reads CASSFEGLSSTDTQYF. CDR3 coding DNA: TGCGCCAGCAGCTTCGAGGGACTATCTAGCACAGATACGCAGTATTTT.

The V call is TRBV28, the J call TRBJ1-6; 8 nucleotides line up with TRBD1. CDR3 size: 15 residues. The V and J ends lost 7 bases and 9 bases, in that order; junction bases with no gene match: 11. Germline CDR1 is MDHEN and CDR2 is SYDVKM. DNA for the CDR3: TGTGCCAGCATTTGGGACAGGAGGGGGATTTCACCCCTCCACTTT. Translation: CASIWDRRGISPLHF.